This TCR beta chain is drawn from a study of tumor and adjacent non-tumor tissue in lung cancer. Study details: The patients, 10 to 11 men and 5 women, were 31 to 76 with stage I to III disease.

The germline V and J ends were trimmed by 5 bases and 4 bases, with 7 bases remaining between them. The CDR3 has 12 residues. A modified ARM-PCR protocol with three rounds of nested PCR amplified TCRbeta. MiXCR, applied by TCRdb to the multiplex PCR reads, yields one record per CDR3 protein. Of more than 85,000 distinct CDR3 sequences listed, 61% are singletons. This sample's RNA came from whole unsorted tissue. The origin of this receptor is a man between 65 and 79 years old with non-small cell lung cancer. V gene TRBV12-3 or TRBV12-4 combines with J gene TRBJ2-3; D unresolved. The material sequenced was lung tumor tissue. The chain's CDR3 is CASSRSADTQYF. The DNA for the CDR3 is TGTGCCAGCAGTCGAAGTGCAGATACGCAGTATTTT.